This record looks at one T cell receptor (beta chain) sequence and its context. Its specificity is not known. At the survey level, the v3.0 immunoSEQ assay was run. Sequencing used immunoSEQ multiplex PCR; TCRdb keeps in-frame clones, though not all of them. This sample has around 21,000 clones, with roughly nine tenths found just once. This entry belongs to a study of long-term antiretroviral therapy in people with HIV. Findings and caveats of the study: Repertoires looked antigen-experienced, with only a slight naive shift after ART. Clonal populations expanded prior to ART predominated within the repertoire at all time points.

Trimming took off 5 bases at V and 1 base at J, with 8 bases between the two ends. The germline gives CDR1 MGHDK, CDR2 SYGVNS. The CDR3 has 13 residues. The source of this sequence is a woman aged 25 to 45 with HIV. The sequenced sample was unsorted PBMCs, obtained about 4.1 years before starting antiretroviral therapy. V gene TRBV25-1 combines with J gene TRBJ1-1, with a possible D match to TRBD1 (5 bases). CDR3 in amino acids: CASSRTGNTEAFF. CDR3 in DNA: TGTGCCAGCAGTCGAACAGGGAACACTGAAGCTTTCTTT. Based on the CDR3 plus reference TRBV25-1 and TRBJ1-1, the full variable domain is EADIYQTPRYLVIGTGKKITLECSQTMGHDKMYWYQQDPGMELHLIHYSYGVNSTEKGDLSSESTVSRIRTEHFPLTLESARPSHTSQYLCASSRTGNTEAFFGQGTRLTVV.